These 2 T cell receptor beta chains were all obtained from the same sample, sequenced in a study of tumor-infiltrating lymphocytes in primary liver carcinoma. Researchers generated TCR beta cDNA from 500 ng of total RNA, relying on a constant-region primer. Slightly modified ARM-PCR with three nested multiplex PCR rounds yielded TCR beta libraries. TRBV1-TRBV30 forward primers paired with a C-beta reverse primer were used in the first two PCR rounds, which ran about 11 cycles each. TCRdb passed the multiplex PCR reads through MiXCR, listing each CDR3 protein once. The repertoire holds about 190,000 distinct CDR3 sequences, with about 82% as singletons. The study co-extracted DNA and RNA from around 20-30 mg of unsorted bulk tissue. Specimen: tumor tissue from primary liver carcinoma. Source of these receptors: a man aged 35-49 years with primary liver carcinoma and hepatitis B virus infection.

V usage is TRBV9 and J usage is TRBJ2-1; D is possibly TRBD2 (6 bases). The CDR3 sequence is 15 residues long. With 4 bases removed from V and 3 bases from J, the gap between germline ends came to 14 bases. Germline CDR1 reads SGDLS; CDR2 reads YYNGEE. The CDR3 DNA follows: TGTGCCAGCAGCCTGCCCGGGACTCACTACAATGAGCAGTTCTTC. Translation: CASSLPGTHYNEQFF.

The chain employs TRBV11-3 and TRBJ2-3; perhaps TRBD2 as D (6 bases). The germline gives CDR1 SGHNT, CDR2 YENEEA. This CDR3 is 15 amino acids long. The CDR3 is CANSFSGRRTDTQYF. Written as DNA, the CDR3 is TGTGCTAACAGCTTTAGTGGGAGGCGGACAGATACGCAGTATTTT.